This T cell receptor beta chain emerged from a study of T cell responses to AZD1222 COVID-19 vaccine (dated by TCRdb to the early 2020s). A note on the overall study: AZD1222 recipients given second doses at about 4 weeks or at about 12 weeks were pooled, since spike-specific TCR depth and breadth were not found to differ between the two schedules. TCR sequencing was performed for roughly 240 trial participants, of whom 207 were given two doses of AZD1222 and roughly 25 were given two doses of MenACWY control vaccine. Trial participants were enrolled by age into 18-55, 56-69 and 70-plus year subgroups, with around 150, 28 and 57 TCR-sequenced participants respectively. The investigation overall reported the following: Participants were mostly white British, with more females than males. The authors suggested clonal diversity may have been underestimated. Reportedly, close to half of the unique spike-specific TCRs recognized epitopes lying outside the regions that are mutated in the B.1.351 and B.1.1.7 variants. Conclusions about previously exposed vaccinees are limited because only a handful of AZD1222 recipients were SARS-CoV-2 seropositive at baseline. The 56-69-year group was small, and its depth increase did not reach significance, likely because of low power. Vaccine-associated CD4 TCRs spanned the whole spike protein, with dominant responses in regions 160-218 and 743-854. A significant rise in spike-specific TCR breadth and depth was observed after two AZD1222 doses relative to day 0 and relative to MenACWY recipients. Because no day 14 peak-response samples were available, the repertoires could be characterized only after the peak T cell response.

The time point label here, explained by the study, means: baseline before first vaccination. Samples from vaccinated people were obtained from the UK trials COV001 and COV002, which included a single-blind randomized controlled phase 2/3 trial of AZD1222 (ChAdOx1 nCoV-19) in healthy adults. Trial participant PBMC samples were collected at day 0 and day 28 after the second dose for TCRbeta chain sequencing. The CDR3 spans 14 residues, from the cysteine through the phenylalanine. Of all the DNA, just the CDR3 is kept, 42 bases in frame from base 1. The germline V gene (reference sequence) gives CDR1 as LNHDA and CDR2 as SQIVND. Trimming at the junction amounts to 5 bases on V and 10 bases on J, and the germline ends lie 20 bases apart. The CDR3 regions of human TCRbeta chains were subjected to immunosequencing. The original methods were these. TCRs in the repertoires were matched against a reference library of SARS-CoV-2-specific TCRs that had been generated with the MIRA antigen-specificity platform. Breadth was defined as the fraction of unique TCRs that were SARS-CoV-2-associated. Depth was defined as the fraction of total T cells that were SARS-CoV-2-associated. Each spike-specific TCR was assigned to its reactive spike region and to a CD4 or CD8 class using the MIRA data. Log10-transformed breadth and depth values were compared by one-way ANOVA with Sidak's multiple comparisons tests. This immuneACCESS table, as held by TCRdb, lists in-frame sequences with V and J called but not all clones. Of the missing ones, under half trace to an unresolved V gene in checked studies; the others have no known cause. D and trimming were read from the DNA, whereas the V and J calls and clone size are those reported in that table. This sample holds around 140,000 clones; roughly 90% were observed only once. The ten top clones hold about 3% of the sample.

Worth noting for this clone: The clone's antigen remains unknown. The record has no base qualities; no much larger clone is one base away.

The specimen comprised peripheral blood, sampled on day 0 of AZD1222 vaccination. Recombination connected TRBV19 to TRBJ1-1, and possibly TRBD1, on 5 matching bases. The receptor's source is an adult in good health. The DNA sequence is TGTGCCAGTAGTTCGGGACTGGGGAACATAGGAGCTTTCTTT. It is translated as CASSSGLGNIGAFF.